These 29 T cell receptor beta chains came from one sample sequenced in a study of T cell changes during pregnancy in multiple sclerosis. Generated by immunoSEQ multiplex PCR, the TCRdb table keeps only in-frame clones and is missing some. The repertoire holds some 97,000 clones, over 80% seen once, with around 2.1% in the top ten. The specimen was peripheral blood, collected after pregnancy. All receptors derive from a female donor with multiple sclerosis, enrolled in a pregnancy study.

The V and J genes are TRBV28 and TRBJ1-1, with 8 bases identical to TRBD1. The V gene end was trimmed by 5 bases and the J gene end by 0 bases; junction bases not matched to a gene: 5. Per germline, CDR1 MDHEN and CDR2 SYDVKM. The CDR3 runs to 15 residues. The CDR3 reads CASSPSTGVNTEAFF. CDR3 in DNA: TGTGCCAGCAGTCCCTCGACAGGGGTGAACACTGAAGCTTTCTTT.

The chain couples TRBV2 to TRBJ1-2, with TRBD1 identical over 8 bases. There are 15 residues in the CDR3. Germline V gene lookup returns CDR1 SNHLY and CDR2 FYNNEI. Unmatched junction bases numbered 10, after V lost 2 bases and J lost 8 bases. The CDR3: CASSEPRQGIRGYTF. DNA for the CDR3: TGTGCCAGCAGTGAACCCCGACAGGGGATACGAGGCTACACCTTC.

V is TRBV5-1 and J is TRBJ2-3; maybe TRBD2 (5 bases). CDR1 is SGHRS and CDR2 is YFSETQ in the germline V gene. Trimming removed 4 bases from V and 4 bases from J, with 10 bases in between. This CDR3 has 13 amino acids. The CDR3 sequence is CASSLRGPDTQYF. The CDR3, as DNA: TGCGCCAGCAGCCTCCGAGGGCCAGATACGCAGTATTTT.

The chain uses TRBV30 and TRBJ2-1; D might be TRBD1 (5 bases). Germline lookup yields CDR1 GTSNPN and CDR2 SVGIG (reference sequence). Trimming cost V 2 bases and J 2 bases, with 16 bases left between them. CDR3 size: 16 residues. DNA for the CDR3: TGTGCCTGGAGTAGTATTACCGACAGAACCTACAATGAGCAGTTCTTC. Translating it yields CAWSSITDRTYNEQFF.

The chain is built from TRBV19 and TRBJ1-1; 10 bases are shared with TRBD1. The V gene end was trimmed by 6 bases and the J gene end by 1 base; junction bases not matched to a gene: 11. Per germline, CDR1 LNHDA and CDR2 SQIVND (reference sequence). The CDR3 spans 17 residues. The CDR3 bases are TGTGCCAGTAGAATGACAGGGGGCGAGGTTTCGAACACTGAAGCTTTCTTT. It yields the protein CASRMTGGEVSNTEAFF.

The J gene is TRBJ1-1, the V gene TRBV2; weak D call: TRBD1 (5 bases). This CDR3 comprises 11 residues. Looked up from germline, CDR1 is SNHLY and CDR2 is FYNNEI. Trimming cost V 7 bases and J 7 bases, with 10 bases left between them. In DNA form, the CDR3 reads TGTGCCAGCATAGGGACTCGTGAAGCTTTCTTT. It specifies CASIGTREAFF.

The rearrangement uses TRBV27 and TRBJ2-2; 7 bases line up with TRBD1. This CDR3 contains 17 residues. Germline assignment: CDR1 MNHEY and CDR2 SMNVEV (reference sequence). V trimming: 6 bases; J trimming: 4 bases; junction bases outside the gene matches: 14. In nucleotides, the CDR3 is TGTGCCAGCAGGCCCTTAACCGGGACAGAATCCACCGGGGAGCTGTTTTTT. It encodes CASRPLTGTESTGELFF.

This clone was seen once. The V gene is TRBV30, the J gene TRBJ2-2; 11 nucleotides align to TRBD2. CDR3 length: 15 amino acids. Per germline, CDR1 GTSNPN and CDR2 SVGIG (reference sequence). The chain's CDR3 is CARGSGRGHTGELFF. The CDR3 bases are TGTGCTCGGGGTAGCGGGAGGGGGCACACCGGGGAGCTGTTTTTT.

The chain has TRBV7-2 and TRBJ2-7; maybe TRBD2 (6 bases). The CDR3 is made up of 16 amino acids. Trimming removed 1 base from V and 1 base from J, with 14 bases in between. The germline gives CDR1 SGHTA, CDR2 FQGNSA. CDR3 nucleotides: TGTGCCAGCAGCTTAGACGGCGGGGTTAAATCCTACGAGCAGTACTTC. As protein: CASSLDGGVKSYEQYF.

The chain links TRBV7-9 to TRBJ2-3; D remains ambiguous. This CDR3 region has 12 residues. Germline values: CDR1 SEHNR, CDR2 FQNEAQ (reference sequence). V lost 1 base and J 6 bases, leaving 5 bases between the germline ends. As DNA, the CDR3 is TGTGCCAGCAGCTTAGTCGCGGATACGCAGTATTTT. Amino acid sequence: CASSLVADTQYF.

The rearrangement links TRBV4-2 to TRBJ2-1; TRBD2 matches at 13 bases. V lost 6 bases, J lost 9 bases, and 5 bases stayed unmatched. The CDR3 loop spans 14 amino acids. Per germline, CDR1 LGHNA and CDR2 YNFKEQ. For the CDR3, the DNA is TGTGCCAGCAGGCCGGGACTAGCGGGATCTGAGCAGTTCTTC. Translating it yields CASRPGLAGSEQFF.

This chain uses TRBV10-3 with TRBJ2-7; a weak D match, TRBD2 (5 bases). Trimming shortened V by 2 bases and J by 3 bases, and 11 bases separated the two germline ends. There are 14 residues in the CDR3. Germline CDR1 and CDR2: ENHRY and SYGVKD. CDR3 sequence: CAISELGLNYEQYF. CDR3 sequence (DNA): TGTGCCATCAGTGAGCTAGGACTGAACTACGAGCAGTACTTC.

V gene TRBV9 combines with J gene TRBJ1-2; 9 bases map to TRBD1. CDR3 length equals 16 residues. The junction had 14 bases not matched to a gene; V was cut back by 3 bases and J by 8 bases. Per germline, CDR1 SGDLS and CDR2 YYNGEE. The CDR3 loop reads CASSAIPGQGNFGYTF. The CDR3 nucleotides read TGTGCCAGCAGCGCCATACCGGGACAGGGAAATTTCGGCTACACCTTC.

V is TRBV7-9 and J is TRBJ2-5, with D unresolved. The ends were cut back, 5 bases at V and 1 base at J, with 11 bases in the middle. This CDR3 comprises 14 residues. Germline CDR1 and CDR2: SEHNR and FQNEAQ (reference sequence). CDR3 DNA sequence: TGTGCCAGCAGCCGTAGCTCTTCCCAAGAGACCCAGTACTTC. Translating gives CASSRSSSQETQYF.

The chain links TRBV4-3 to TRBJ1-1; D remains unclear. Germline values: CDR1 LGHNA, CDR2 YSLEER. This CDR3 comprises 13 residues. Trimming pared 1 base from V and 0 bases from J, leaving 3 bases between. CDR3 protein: CASSQVMNTEAFF. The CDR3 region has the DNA TGCGCCAGCAGCCAAGTAATGAACACTGAAGCTTTCTTT.

CDR3 in amino acids: CASSLGDSTSTGGGNTIYF. The CDR3 DNA follows: TGTGCCAGCAGCTTAGGTGACTCTACATCAACAGGGGGTGGAAACACCATATATTTT. The chain recombines TRBV7-8 with TRBJ1-3; TRBD1 matches at 8 bases. The V gene end was trimmed by 1 base and the J gene end by 3 bases; junction bases not matched to a gene: 14. CDR3 length equals 19 residues. Germline V CDR1 and CDR2: SGHVS, FQNEAQ. Together with reference TRBV7-8 and TRBJ1-3, the CDR3 gives the full variable domain: GAGVSQSPRYKVAKRGQDVALRCDPISGHVSLFWYQQALGQGPEFLTYFQNEAQLDKSGLPSDRFFAERPEGSVSTLKIQRTQQEDSAVYLCASSLGDSTSTGGGNTIYFGEGSWLTVV.

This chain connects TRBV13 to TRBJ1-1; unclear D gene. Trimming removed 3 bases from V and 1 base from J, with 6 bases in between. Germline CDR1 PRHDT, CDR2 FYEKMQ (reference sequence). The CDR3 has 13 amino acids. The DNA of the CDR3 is TGTGCCAGCAGCTTTCGTCCGAACACTGAAGCTTTCTTT. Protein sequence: CASSFRPNTEAFF.

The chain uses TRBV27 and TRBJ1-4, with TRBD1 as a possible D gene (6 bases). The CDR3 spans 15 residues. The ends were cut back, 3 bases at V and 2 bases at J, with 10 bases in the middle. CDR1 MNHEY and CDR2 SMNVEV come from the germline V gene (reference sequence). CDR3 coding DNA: TGTGCCAGCAGTTTGAGGCAGGGGACTAATGAAAAACTGTTTTTT. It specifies CASSLRQGTNEKLFF.

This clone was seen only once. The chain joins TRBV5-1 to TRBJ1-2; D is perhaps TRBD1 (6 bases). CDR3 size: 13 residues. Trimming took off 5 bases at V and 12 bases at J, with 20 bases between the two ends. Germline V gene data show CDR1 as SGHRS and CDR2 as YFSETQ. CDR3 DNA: TGCGCCAGCAGTTCGGCACAGGGTTTGGTGCACACCTTC. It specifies CASSSAQGLVHTF.

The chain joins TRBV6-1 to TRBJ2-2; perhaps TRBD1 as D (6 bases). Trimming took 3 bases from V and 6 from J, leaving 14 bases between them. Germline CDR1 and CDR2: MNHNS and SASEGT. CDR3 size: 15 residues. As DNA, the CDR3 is TGTGCCAGCAGTGATACAGGGACCATCCCCGGGGAGCTGTTTTTT. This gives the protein CASSDTGTIPGELFF.

The CDR3 sequence is CASRSGLAGASPKNNEQFF. As DNA, the CDR3 is TGCGCCAGCAGATCGGGACTAGCGGGAGCATCCCCCAAAAACAATGAGCAGTTCTTC. The chain uses TRBV5-1 and TRBJ2-1, with 14 bases aligning to TRBD2. Germline lookup yields CDR1 SGHRS and CDR2 YFSETQ. The CDR3 spans 19 residues. V lost 5 bases to trimming and J lost 5 bases; unmatched junction nucleotides: 15.

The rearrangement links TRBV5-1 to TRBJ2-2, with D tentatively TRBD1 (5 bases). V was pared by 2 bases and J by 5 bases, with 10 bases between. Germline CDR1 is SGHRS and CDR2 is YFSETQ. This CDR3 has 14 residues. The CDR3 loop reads CASSFGHGTGELFF. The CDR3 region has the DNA TGCGCCAGCAGCTTCGGACATGGAACCGGGGAGCTGTTTTTT. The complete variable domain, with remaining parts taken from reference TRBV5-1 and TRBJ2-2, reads KAGVTQTPRYLIKTRGQQVTLSCSPISGHRSVSWYQQTPGQGLQFLFEYFSETQRNKGNFPGRFSGRQFSNSRSEMNVSTLELGDSALYLCASSFGHGTGELFFGEGSRLTVL.

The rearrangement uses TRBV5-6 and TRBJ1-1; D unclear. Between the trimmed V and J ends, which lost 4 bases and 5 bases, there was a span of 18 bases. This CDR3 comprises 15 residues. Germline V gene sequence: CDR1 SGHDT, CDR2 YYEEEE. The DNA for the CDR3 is TGTGCCAGCAGCCTGTCCACGGGGAGGTTGACTGAAGCTTTCTTT. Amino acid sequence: CASSLSTGRLTEAFF.

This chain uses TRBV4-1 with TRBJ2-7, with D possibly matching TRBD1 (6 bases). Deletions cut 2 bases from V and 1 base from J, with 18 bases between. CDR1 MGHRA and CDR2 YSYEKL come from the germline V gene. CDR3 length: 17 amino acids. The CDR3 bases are TGCGCCAGCAGCCAACCCGCGCAGGGGAGTAAGTCCTACGAGCAGTACTTC. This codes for CASSQPAQGSKSYEQYF.

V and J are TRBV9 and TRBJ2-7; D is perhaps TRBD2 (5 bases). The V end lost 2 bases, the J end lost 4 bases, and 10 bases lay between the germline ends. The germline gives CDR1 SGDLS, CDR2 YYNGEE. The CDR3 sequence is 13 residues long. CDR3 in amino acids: CASSVGGIYEQYF. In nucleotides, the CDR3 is TGTGCCAGCAGCGTTGGAGGTATTTACGAGCAGTACTTC.

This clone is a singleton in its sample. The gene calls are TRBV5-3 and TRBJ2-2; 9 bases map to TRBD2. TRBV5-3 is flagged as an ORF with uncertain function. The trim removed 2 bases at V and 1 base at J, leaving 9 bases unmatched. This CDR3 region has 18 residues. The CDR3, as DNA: TGTGCCAGAAGCTTTAGAATAAGCGGGGGGATGAACACCGGGGAGCTGTTTTTT. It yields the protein CARSFRISGGMNTGELFF.

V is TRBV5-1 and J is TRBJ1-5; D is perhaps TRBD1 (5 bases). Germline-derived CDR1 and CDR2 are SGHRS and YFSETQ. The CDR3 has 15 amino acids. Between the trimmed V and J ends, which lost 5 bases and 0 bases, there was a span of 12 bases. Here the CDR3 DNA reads TGCGCCAGCAGGCCAGGGATATATAGCAATCAGCCCCAGCATTTT. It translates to CASRPGIYSNQPQHF.

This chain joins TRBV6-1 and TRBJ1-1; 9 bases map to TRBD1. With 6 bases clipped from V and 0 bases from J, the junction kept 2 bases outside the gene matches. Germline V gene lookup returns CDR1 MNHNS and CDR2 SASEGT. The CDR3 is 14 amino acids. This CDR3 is CASSRTGVNTEAFF. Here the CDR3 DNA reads TGTGCCAGCAGCCGGACAGGGGTGAACACTGAAGCTTTCTTT.

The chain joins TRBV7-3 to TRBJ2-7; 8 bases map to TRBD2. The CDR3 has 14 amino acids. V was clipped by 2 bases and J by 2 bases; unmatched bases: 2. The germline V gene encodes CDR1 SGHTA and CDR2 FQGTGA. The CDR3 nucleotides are TGTGCCAGCAGCTTAGCGGGGGGCGCCTACGAGCAGTACTTC. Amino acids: CASSLAGGAYEQYF.